The 23 T cell receptor beta chains below come from one sample, sequenced in a study of T cells in women clearing cervical HPV infection. TCRdb's copy holds only in-frame clones and misses some; the assay was immunoSEQ multiplex PCR. The sample totals 20,000 to 25,000 clones. Sequencing input: blood buffy coat. Receptor source: a woman between 18 and 69 years old with a cervical HPV16 infection that either progressed to CIN3+ or cleared (not recorded which).

As regards this clone: The missing CDR3 end, 3 residues past where the read stops, is filled in from the germline J gene. This chain connects TRBV10-3 to TRBJ1-1; the D gene is possibly TRBD1 (5 bases). V shed 5 bases and J shed 1 base, with 8 bases lying between them. Germline V lookup: CDR1 ENHRY, CDR2 SYGVKD. The CDR3 totals 13 residues. The CDR3 reads CAISPGGNTEAFF. CDR3 DNA, as far as it was read: TGTGCCATCAGTCCCGGGGGGAACACTGAA.

On this clone itself: The read terminates 3 residues ahead of where the CDR3 ends, so the germline J gene completes it. The chain links TRBV12-3 or TRBV12-4 to TRBJ2-7, with a tentative D call TRBD1 (5 bases). This CDR3 has 15 residues. V lost 3 bases and J 0 bases, leaving 12 bases between the germline ends. CDR3 protein: CASSFSVQGSYEQYF. Incomplete CDR3 DNA: TGTGCCAGCAGTTTCTCGGTCCAGGGCTCCTACGAG.

On this clone: The sequence runs out 3 residues before the end of the CDR3; the remainder is reconstructed from the germline J gene. This chain uses TRBV30 with TRBJ1-2, with D possibly TRBD1 on 5 matching bases. Trimming took 1 base from V and 7 from J, leaving 10 bases between them. This CDR3 spans 12 amino acids. Germline CDR1 is GTSNPN and CDR2 is SVGIG (reference sequence). Partial CDR3 DNA: TGTGCCTGGAGTGCAGGGCTGGGTGGC. Translation gives CAWSAGLGG. The whole CDR3 protein reads CAWSAGLGGYTF. Looking up the rest from reference TRBV30 and TRBJ1-2 gives the full variable domain: SQTIHQWPATLVQPVGSPLSLECTVEGTSNPNLYWYRQAAGRGLQLLFYSVGIGQISSEVPQNLSASRPQDRQFILSSKKLLLSDSGFYLCAWSAGLGGYTFGSGTRLTVV.

A note on this clone: The CDR3 end lies 3 residues beyond the end of the read and is filled in from the germline J gene. The chain combines TRBV3-1 (or the pseudogene TRBV3-2) with TRBJ2-1, with D unresolved. The V gene's germline CDR1 is LGHDT and CDR2 YNNKEL (reference sequence). The length of the CDR3 is 15 residues. Trimming shortened V by 5 bases and J by 1 base, and 12 bases separated the two germline ends. The covered CDR3 bases are TGTGCCAGCAGCAAAAACAGTGGGTCCTACAATGAG. Translated, it gives CASSKNSGSYNE. The whole CDR3 reads CASSKNSGSYNEQFF.

A word on this clone: The missing CDR3 end, 3 residues past where the read stops, is filled in from the germline J gene. V gene TRBV5-1 combines with J gene TRBJ1-4; D may be TRBD1 (6 bases). Trimming left V 1 base short and J 8 bases short, with 18 bases between. Germline CDR1 is SGHRS and CDR2 is YFSETQ. The CDR3 has 16 residues. The CDR3 region is CASSLTGPGVGEKLFF. Incomplete CDR3 DNA: TGCGCCAGCAGCTTGACAGGGCCGGGTGTAGGAGAAAAA.

Concerning this clone: The read falls 3 residues short of the CDR3 end, and the missing part is taken from the germline J gene. V gene TRBV18 combines with J gene TRBJ1-2; a possible D gene is TRBD1 (5 bases). The CDR3 runs to 18 residues. The germline V gene encodes CDR1 KGHSH and CDR2 LQKENI. Partial CDR3 DNA: TGTGCCAGCTCACCGAATAAAGGGACTAGCGGGGGGATGGATACC. It encodes CASSPNKGTSGGMDT. The complete CDR3 protein is CASSPNKGTSGGMDTYTF. Using reference TRBV18 and TRBJ1-2 for the parts outside the CDR3, the full variable domain is NAGVMQNPRHLVRRRGQEARLRCSPMKGHSHVYWYRQLPEEGLKFMVYLQKENIIDESGMPKERFSAEFPKEGPSILRIQQVVRGDSAAYFCASSPNKGTSGGMDTYTFGSGTRLTVV.

With regard to this clone: The CDR3 extends 3 residues past the end of the read, so its final part is completed from the germline J gene. The chain carries TRBV6-1 and TRBJ2-5; TRBD2 aligns across 10 bases. CDR1 and CDR2 (germline): MNHNS, SASEGT. J gave up 2 bases and V 1 base, and 7 bases lay outside the gene matches. The CDR3 has 17 residues. The CDR3 bases that were read are TGTGCCAGCAGTGAAGGGCCAGCGGGGGGGGATCAAGAGACC. It is translated as CASSEGPAGGDQET. The full-length CDR3 reads as CASSEGPAGGDQETQYF.

Points on this clone: The read gets to within 3 residues of the CDR3 end, and the germline J gene fills in the rest. V gene TRBV7-9 combines with J gene TRBJ1-3, with 9 nucleotides matching TRBD1. The CDR3 is 14 amino acids. The germline V gene has CDR1 SEHNR and CDR2 FQNEAQ (reference sequence). The ends lost 5 bases at V and 3 bases at J; junction bases unmatched: 2. The CDR3 reads CASSGTGSGNTIYF. CDR3 bases read: TGTGCCAGCAGCGGGACAGGGAGTGGAAACACC.

To note about this clone: The sequence runs out 3 residues before the end of the CDR3; the remainder is reconstructed from the germline J gene. This chain links TRBV4-1 with TRBJ2-7, with TRBD2 matching 7 bases. The V and J ends lost 1 base and 2 bases, in that order; junction bases with no gene match: 5. CDR1 and CDR2 from the germline V gene are MGHRA and YSYEKL. This CDR3 comprises 15 residues. The chain's CDR3 is CASSQGPGLTYEQYF. Partial CDR3 DNA: TGCGCCAGCAGCCAAGGCCCGGGACTAACCTACGAG.

Points on this clone: Read sequence stops 3 residues before the CDR3 end, and the germline J gene provides the missing end. The chain employs TRBV6-1 and TRBJ1-2; D not resolved. Germline CDR1 MNHNS, CDR2 SASEGT. V was cut by 3 bases and J by 5 bases, with 13 bases left in between. This CDR3 contains 14 residues. The part of the CDR3 DNA that was read is TGTGCCAGCAGTGACTTTACAATACTATATGGC. Amino acid sequence: CASSDFTILYG. The whole CDR3 protein reads CASSDFTILYGYTF.

As for this clone: The read is 3 residues too short to cover the CDR3 end, so that end is filled in from the germline J gene. This sequence joins TRBV6-1 and TRBJ2-5; no clear D gene. The CDR3 covers 14 residues. V shed 2 bases and J shed 3 bases, with 10 bases lying between them. Germline lookup yields CDR1 MNHNS and CDR2 SASEGT. Incomplete CDR3 DNA: TGTGCCAGCAGTGAATATCCAGAGAAAGAGACC. This codes for CASSEYPEKET. From start to end, the CDR3 is CASSEYPEKETQYF.

Frequency places this clone as medium-sized. From the germline J gene comes the end of the CDR3, since the read stops 3 residues before it. V usage is TRBV7-3 and J usage is TRBJ2-3, with 10 nucleotides matching TRBD1. After removal of 3 bases from V and 2 bases from J, the junction contained 5 bases not matched to a gene. CDR3 size: 16 residues. CDR1 is SGHTA, CDR2 FQGTGA, per germline. The CDR3 spells CASSFMGQGFTDTQYF. The sequenced CDR3 bases are TGTGCCAGCAGCTTTATGGGACAGGGGTTCACAGATACG.

A remark on this clone: The CDR3 end is not reached by the read, which stops 3 residues before it; the germline J gene fills it in. The chain carries TRBV19 and TRBJ2-2; D is undetermined. This CDR3 contains 15 residues. Per germline, CDR1 LNHDA and CDR2 SQIVND (reference sequence). This CDR3 reads CASSAHTSTNEKLFF. CDR3 bases read: TGTGCCAGTAGTGCTCACACCTCAACTAATGAAAAG.

As for this clone: Read data end 3 residues before the CDR3 end; the end is taken from the germline J gene. The chain uses TRBV5-4 and TRBJ1-2; D is uncertain. CDR3 length: 14 residues. Germline V lookup: CDR1 SGHNT, CDR2 YYREEE (reference sequence). Trimming cost V 4 bases and J 5 bases, with 15 bases left between them. CDR3 bases read: TGTGCCAGCAGCCAGGATGGGCAGTCATATGGC. Protein sequence: CASSQDGQSYG. In full, the CDR3 is CASSQDGQSYGYTF. Looking up the rest from reference TRBV5-4 and TRBJ1-2 gives the full variable domain: ETGVTQSPTHLIKTRGQQVTLRCSSQSGHNTVSWYQQALGQGPQFIFQYYREEENGRGNFPPRFSGLQFPNYSSELNVNALELDDSALYLCASSQDGQSYGYTFGSGTRLTVV.

Remarks on this clone: The read halts 3 residues ahead of the CDR3 end, with the missing end drawn from the germline J gene. This chain connects TRBV5-4 to TRBJ1-4; D uncertain. The germline V gene has CDR1 SGHNT and CDR2 YYREEE (reference sequence). Trimming cost V 5 bases and J 4 bases, with 6 bases left between them. This CDR3 has 12 residues. The CDR3 bases that were read are TGTGCCAGCAGTAGCTTTAATGAAAAA. It is translated as CASSSFNEK. The CDR3 reads in full as CASSSFNEKLFF.

Points on this clone: The CDR3 goes on 3 residues after the read ends, and that part is filled in from the germline J gene. The chain couples TRBV2 to TRBJ1-5; TRBD1 aligns across 8 bases. The trim removed 2 bases at V and 6 bases at J, leaving 3 bases unmatched. Germline V gene sequence: CDR1 SNHLY, CDR2 FYNNEI. This CDR3 is built from 14 residues. Incomplete CDR3 DNA: TGTGCCAGCAGTGAATACAGGGGGGGTCAGCCC. It translates to CASSEYRGGQP. The complete CDR3 reads CASSEYRGGQPQHF.

CDR3 residues: CASTTSTGQTYNEQFF. CDR3 bases read: TGTGCCAGCACTACTAGTACGGGACAGACATACAATGAG. The genes are TRBV2 and TRBJ2-1; TRBD1 matches at 7 bases. The read ends 3 residues before the CDR3 terminus; that terminus is restored from the germline J gene. In germline, CDR1 is SNHLY, CDR2 FYNNEI. V lost 7 bases, J lost 4 bases, and 13 bases stayed unmatched. The CDR3 sequence is 16 residues long.

A word on this clone: The read terminates 3 residues before the CDR3 end, so the remaining end is supplied by the germline J gene. The chain combines TRBV4-1 with TRBJ2-1; TRBD2 matches at 12 bases. In germline, CDR1 is MGHRA, CDR2 YSYEKL. This CDR3 comprises 16 residues. The ends lost 4 bases at V and 7 bases at J; junction bases unmatched: 8. CDR3 DNA, as far as it was read: TGCGCCAGCAGCCGAGGAGGACTAGCGGGAACTAATGAG. The encoded protein is CASSRGGLAGTNE. The full-length CDR3 reads as CASSRGGLAGTNEQFF.

About this clone: The sequenced fragment ends 3 residues before the CDR3 boundary, so the rest is inferred from the germline J gene. The V call is TRBV10-3, the J call TRBJ2-2; 10 positions agree with TRBD2. Per germline, CDR1 ENHRY and CDR2 SYGVKD. This CDR3 is built from 15 residues. V was clipped by 5 bases and J by 1 base; unmatched bases: 1. CDR3 DNA, as far as it was read: TGTGCCATCAGTCGGACTAGCGGGAACACCGGGGAG. Amino acids: CAISRTSGNTGE. The entire CDR3 is CAISRTSGNTGELFF.

A remark on this clone: The sequenced fragment ends 3 residues before the CDR3 boundary, so the rest is inferred from the germline J gene. This chain links TRBV30 with TRBJ1-6; D uncertain. The CDR3 sequence is 14 residues long. Germline loops: CDR1 GTSNPN, CDR2 SVGIG (reference sequence). Between the trimmed V and J ends, which lost 0 bases and 8 bases, there was a span of 11 bases. The DNA read from the CDR3 is TGTGCCTGGAGTGTTGAGACATCTCATTCACCC. It codes for CAWSVETSHSP. The entire CDR3 reads CAWSVETSHSPLHF.

Concerning this clone: The CDR3 end is not reached by the read, which stops 3 residues before it; the germline J gene fills it in. The rearrangement joins TRBV19 to TRBJ1-1, with TRBD1 matching 8 bases. The CDR3 loop spans 14 amino acids. Germline CDR1 reads LNHDA; CDR2 reads SQIVND (reference sequence). With 6 bases clipped from V and 5 bases from J, the junction kept 8 bases outside the gene matches. Partial CDR3 DNA: TGTGCCAGTAGAGAGACAGGGGACAGAACTGAA. This sequence encodes CASRETGDRTE. The complete CDR3 reads CASRETGDRTEAFF.

To note about this clone: The read terminates 3 residues before the CDR3 end, so the remaining end is supplied by the germline J gene. The rearrangement links TRBV30 to TRBJ2-1; D perhaps matches TRBD2 (6 bases). The CDR3 has 15 residues. Germline assignment: CDR1 GTSNPN and CDR2 SVGIG (reference sequence). The ends were cut back, 4 bases at V and 8 bases at J, with 21 bases in the middle. Incomplete CDR3 DNA: TGTGCCTGGACGCGGGGTGTTAGCTTTGTGGATGAG. Its translation: CAWTRGVSFVDE. Given in full, the CDR3 is CAWTRGVSFVDEQFF.

The covered CDR3 bases are TGTGCCAGCAGCTTAATCAGTGGA. Amino acid sequence: CASSLISG. The complete CDR3 reads CASSLISGAFF. The rearrangement joins TRBV11-1 to TRBJ1-1; the D is unclear. The read gets to within 3 residues of the CDR3 end, and the germline J gene fills in the rest. CDR3 length equals 11 residues. Per the germline V gene, CDR1 is SGHAT and CDR2 is FQDESV (reference sequence).